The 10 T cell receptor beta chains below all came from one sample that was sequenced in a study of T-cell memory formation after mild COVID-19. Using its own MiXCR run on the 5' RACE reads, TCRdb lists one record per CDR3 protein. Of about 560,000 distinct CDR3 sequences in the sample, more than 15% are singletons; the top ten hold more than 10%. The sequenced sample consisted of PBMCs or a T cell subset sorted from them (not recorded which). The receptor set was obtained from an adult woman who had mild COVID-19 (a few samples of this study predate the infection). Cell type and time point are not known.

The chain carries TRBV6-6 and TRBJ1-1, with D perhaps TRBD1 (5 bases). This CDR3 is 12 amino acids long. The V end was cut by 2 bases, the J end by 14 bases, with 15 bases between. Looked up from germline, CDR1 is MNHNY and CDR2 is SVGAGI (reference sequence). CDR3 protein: CASSYPDIEVFF. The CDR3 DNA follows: TGTGCCAGCAGTTACCCGGACATCGAGGTATTCTTT.

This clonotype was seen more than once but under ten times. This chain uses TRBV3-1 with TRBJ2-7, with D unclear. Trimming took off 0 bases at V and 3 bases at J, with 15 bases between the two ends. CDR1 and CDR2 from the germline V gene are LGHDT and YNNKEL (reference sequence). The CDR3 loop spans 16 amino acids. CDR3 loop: CASSQEGRTANYEQYF. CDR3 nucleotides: TGTGCCAGCAGCCAAGAAGGCAGGACGGCGAACTACGAGCAGTACTTC.

The CDR3 coding sequence is TGTGCCAGCAGGGCAGGGACAGCGGGGGGTGAGACCCAGTACTTC. Translating gives CASRAGTAGGETQYF. V is TRBV7-3 and J is TRBJ2-5; 9 bases align to TRBD2. In germline, CDR1 is SGHTA, CDR2 FQGTGA. The CDR3 runs 15 residues. V shed 6 bases and J 5 bases; nucleotides not matched to a gene: 10.

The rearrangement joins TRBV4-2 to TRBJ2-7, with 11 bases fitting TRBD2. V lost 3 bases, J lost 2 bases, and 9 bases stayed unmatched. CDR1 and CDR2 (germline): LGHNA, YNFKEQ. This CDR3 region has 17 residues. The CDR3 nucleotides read TGTGCCAGCAGCCAGATCGGGGGGACTAGCGGCCCCTACGAGCAGTACTTC. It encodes CASSQIGGTSGPYEQYF.

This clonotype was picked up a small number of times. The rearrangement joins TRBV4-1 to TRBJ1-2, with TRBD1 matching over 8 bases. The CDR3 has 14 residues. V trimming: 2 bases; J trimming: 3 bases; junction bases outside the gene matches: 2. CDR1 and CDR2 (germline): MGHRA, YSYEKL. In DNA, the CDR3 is TGCGCCAGCAGCCAAAAGACAGGGGACTATGGCTACACCTTC. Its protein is CASSQKTGDYGYTF.

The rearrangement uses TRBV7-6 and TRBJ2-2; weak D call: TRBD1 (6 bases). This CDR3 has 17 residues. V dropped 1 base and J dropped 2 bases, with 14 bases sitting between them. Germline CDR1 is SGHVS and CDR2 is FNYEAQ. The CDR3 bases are TGTGCCAGCAGCTTAGTTGGGCGACAGGTCAACACCGGGGAGCTGTTTTTT. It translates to CASSLVGRQVNTGELFF.

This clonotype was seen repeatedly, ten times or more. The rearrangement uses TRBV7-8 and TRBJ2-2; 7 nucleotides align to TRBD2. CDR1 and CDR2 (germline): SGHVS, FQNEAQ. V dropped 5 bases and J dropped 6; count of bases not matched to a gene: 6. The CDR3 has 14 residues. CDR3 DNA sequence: TGTGCCAGCAGCCACCGGGAGGTCGCCGGGGAGCTGTTTTTT. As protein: CASSHREVAGELFF.

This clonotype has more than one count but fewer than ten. The CDR3 spells CASGPSPKNIQYF. The CDR3, as DNA: TGTGCCAGCGGACCATCACCCAAAAACATTCAGTACTTC. The V and J genes are TRBV12-3 or TRBV12-4 and TRBJ2-4, with D unclear. The ends were cut back, 8 bases at V and 2 bases at J, with 10 bases in the middle. The CDR3 runs 13 residues.

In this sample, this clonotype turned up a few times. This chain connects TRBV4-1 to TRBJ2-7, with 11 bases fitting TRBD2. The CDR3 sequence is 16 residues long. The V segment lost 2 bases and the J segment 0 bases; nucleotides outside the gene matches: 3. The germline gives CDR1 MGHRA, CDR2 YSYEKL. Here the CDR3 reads CASSQIGTSGSYEQYF. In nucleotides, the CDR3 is TGCGCCAGCAGCCAAATCGGGACTAGCGGCTCCTACGAGCAGTACTTC.

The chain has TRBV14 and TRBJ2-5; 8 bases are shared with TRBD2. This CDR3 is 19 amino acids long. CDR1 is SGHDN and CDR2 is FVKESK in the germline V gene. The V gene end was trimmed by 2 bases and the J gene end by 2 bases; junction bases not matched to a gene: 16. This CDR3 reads CASSQTSAGAYLKQETQYF. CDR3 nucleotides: TGTGCCAGCAGCCAAACGTCAGCGGGGGCCTATCTGAAGCAAGAGACCCAGTACTTC.